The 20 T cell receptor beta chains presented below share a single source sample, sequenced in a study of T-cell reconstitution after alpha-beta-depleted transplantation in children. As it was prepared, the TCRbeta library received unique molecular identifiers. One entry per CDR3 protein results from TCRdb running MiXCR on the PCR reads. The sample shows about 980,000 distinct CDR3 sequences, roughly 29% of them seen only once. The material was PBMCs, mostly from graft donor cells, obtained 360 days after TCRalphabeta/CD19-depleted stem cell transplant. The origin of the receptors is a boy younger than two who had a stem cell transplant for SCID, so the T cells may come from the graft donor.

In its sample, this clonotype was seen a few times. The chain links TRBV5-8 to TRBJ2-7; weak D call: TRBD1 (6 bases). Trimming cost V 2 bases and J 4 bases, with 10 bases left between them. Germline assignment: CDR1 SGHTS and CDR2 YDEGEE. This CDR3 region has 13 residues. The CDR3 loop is CASSFRGVYEQYF. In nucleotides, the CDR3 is TGTGCCAGCAGCTTCAGGGGAGTATACGAGCAGTACTTC.

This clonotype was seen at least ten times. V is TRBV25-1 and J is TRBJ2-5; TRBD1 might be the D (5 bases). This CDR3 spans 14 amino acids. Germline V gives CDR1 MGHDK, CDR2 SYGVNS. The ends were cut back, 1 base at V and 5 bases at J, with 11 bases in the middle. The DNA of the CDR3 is TGTGCCAGCAGTGAATTGGGCAGGGATGAGACCCAGTACTTC. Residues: CASSELGRDETQYF.

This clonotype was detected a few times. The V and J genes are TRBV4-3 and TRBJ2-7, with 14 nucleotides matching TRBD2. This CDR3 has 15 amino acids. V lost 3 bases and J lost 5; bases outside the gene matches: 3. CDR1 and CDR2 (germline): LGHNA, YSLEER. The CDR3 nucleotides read TGCGCCAGCAGCCACCAGGGACTAGCGGGGGACGAGCAGTACTTC. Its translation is CASSHQGLAGDEQYF.

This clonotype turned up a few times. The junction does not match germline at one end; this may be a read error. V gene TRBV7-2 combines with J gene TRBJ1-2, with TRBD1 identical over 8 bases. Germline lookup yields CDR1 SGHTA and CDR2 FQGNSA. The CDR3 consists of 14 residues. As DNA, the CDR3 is TGTGCCAGCAGCTTATGGGATTTCGGACAGGGAGAGGGTTTC. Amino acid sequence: CASSLWDFGQGEGF.

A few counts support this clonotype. This CDR3 is CASSPGGPWTGELFF. The CDR3 DNA is TGTGCCAGCAGCCCCGGGGGGCCCTGGACCGGGGAGCTGTTTTTT. The chain links TRBV27 to TRBJ2-2, with D perhaps matching TRBD2 (7 bases). The germline gives CDR1 MNHEY, CDR2 SMNVEV (reference sequence). V shed 6 bases and J shed 5 bases, with 16 bases lying between them. The CDR3 totals 15 residues.

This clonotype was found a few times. The CDR3 spells CASRMAGVGHEQYF. The CDR3 DNA is TGTGCCAGCAGAATGGCAGGGGTAGGCCACGAGCAGTACTTC. The chain has TRBV14 and TRBJ2-7, with TRBD1 as a possible D gene (6 bases). The germline V gene has CDR1 SGHDN and CDR2 FVKESK. V was clipped by 6 bases and J by 5 bases, with 17 bases between them. This CDR3 is built from 14 residues.

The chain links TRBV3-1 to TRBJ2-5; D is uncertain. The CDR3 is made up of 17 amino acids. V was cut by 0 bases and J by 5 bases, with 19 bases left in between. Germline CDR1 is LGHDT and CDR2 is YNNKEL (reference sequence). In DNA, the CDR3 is TGTGCCAGCAGCCAAGATGAACGGCGGAAAGCTGGCGAGACCCAGTACTTC. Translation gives CASSQDERRKAGETQYF.

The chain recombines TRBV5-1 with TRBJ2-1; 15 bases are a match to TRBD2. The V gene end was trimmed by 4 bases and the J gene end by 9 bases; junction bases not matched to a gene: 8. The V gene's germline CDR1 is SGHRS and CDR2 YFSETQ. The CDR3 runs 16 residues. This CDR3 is CASSVGLAGGRGEQFF. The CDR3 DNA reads TGCGCCAGCAGCGTCGGACTAGCGGGGGGGCGGGGTGAGCAGTTCTTC.

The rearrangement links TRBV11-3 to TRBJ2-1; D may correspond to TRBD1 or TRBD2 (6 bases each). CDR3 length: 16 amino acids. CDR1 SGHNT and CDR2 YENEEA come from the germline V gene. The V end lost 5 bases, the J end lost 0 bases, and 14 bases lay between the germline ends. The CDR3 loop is CASSRGAQSSYNEQFF. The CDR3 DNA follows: TGTGCCAGCAGCAGGGGGGCCCAAAGCTCCTACAATGAGCAGTTCTTC.

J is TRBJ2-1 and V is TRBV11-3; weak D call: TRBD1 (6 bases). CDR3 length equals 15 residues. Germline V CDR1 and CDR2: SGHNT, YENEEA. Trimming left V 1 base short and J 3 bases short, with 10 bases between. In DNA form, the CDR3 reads TGTGCCAGCAGCTTAGGACAGGTCTACTACAATGAGCAGTTCTTC. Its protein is CASSLGQVYYNEQFF.

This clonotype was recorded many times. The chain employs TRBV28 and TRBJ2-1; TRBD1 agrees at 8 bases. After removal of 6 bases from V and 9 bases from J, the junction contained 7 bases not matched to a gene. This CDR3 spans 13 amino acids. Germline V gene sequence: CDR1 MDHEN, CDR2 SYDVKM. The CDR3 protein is CASSPTGVGEQFF. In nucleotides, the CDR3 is TGTGCCAGCAGCCCGACAGGGGTGGGTGAGCAGTTCTTC.

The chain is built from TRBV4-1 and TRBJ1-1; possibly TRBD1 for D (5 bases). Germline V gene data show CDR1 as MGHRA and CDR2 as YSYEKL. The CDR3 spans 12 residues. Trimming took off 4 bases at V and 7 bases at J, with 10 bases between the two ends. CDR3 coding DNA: TGCGCCAGCAGCCCGGGGGGGGATGAAGCTTTCTTT. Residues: CASSPGGDEAFF.

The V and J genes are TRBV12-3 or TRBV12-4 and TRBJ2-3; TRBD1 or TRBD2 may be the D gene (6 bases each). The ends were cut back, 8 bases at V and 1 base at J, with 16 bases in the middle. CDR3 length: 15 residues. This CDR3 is CASLRGPRGTDTQYF. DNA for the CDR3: TGTGCCAGCCTACGGGGGCCCCGAGGCACAGATACGCAGTATTTT.

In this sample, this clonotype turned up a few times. The CDR3 DNA follows: TGTGCCACCAGCAGAGTGAGTAGCACAGATACGCAGTATTTT. It yields the protein CATSRVSSTDTQYF. The rearrangement uses TRBV15 and TRBJ2-3; D is unresolved. The CDR3 is made up of 14 amino acids. Germline lookup yields CDR1 LNHNV and CDR2 YYDKDF (reference sequence). Trimming stripped 1 base from V and 0 bases from J, with 5 bases between.

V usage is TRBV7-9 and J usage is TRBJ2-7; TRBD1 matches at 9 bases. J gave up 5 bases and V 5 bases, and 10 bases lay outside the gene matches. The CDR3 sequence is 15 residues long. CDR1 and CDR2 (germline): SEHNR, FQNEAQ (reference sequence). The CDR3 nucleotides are TGTGCCAGCAGCGCGTGGGGACAGGGTATGAACGAGCAGTACTTC. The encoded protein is CASSAWGQGMNEQYF.

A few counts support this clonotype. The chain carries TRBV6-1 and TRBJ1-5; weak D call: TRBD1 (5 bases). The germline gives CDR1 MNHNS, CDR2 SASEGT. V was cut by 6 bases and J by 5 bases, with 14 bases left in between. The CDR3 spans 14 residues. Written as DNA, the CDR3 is TGTGCCAGCAGCTCGACAGTATACGATCAGCCCCAGCATTTT. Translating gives CASSSTVYDQPQHF.

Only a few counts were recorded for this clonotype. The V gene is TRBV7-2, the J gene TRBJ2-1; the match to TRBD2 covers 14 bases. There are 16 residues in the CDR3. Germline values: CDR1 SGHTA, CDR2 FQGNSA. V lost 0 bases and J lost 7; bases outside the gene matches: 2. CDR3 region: CASSLARTSGGNEQFF. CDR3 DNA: TGTGCCAGCAGCTTAGCCCGGACTAGCGGGGGGAATGAGCAGTTCTTC. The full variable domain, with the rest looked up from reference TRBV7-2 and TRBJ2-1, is GAGVSQSPSNKVTEKGKDVELRCDPISGHTALYWYRQSLGQGLEFLIYFQGNSAPDKSGLPSDRFSAERTGGSVSTLTIQRTQQEDSAVYLCASSLARTSGGNEQFFGPGTRLTVL.

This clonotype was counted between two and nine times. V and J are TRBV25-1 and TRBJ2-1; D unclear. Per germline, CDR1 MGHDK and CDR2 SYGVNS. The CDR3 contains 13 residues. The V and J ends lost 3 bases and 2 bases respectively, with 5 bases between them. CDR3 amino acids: CASSDSAYNEQFF. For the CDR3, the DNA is TGTGCCAGCAGTGACTCGGCCTACAATGAGCAGTTCTTC.

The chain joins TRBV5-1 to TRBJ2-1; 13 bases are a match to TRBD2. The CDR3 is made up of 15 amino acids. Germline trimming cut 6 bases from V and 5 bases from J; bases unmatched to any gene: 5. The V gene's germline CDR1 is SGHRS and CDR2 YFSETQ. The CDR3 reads CASTRLAGGHNEQFF. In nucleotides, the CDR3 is TGCGCCAGCACTCGACTAGCGGGGGGCCACAATGAGCAGTTCTTC.

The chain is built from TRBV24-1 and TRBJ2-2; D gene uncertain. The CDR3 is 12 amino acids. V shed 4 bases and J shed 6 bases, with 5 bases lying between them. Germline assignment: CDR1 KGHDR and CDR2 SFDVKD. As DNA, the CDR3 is TGTGCCACCAGTGAGTGGGCCGGGGAGCTGTTTTTT. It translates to CATSEWAGELFF.